Presented here are 2 T cell receptor beta chains from one specimen sequenced in a study of blood T cell repertoires in COVID-19. Profiling relied on immunoSEQ multiplex PCR, and the TCRdb table lists in-frame clones only, not all of them. Of over 85,000 clones in the sample, approximately 82% were seen once. Source material: peripheral blood. The origin of the receptors is a woman in her 70s with acute or convalescent COVID-19.

The chain joins TRBV9 to TRBJ2-3, with D unclear. Deletions cut 4 bases from V and 0 bases from J, with 3 bases between. CDR1 is SGDLS, CDR2 YYNGEE, per germline. This CDR3 is 12 amino acids long. Here the CDR3 reads CASSLSTDTQYF. DNA for the CDR3: TGTGCCAGCAGCCTAAGCACAGATACGCAGTATTTT.

The rearrangement joins TRBV6-6 to TRBJ2-1; D is ambiguous. Trimming took off 0 bases at V and 7 bases at J, with 4 bases between the two ends. The germline CDR1 and CDR2 sequences are MNHNY and SVGAGI (reference sequence). The CDR3 sequence is 12 residues long. The CDR3 loop is CASSYSTNEQFF. CDR3 nucleotide sequence: TGTGCCAGCAGTTACTCGACAAATGAGCAGTTCTTC.